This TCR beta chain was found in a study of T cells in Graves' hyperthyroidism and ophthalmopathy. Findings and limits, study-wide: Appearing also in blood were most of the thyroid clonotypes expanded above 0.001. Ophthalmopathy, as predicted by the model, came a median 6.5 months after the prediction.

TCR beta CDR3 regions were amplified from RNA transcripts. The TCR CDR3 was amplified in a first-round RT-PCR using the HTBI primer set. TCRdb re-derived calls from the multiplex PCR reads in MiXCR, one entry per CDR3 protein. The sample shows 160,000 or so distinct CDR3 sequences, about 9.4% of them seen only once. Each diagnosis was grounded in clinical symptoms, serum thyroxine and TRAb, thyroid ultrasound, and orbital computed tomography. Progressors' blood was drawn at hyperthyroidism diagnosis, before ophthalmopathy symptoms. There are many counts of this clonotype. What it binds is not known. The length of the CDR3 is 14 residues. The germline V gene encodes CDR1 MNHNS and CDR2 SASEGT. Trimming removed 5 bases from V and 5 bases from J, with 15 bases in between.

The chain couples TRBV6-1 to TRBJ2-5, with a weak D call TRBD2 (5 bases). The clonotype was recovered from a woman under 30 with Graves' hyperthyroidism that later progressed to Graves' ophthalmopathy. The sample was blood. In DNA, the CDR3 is TGTGCCAGCAGTTCGCAACTAGGCTCGGAGACCCAGTACTTC. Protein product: CASSSQLGSETQYF.